Listed here are 9 T cell receptor beta chains from one sample, sequenced in a study of cytomegalovirus exposure and HLA in healthy donors. With 60 Vbeta and 13 Jbeta primers, the PCR was carried out. Generated by immunoSEQ multiplex PCR, the TCRdb table keeps only in-frame clones and is missing some. This sample has about 150,000 clones, with roughly 74% found just once. The sample consisted of PBMCs. Receptors were obtained from a man younger than 35 in good health and CMV-seropositive.

CDR3 sequence: CATGPRATEAFF. The CDR3 DNA reads as TGTGCCACGGGTCCGAGGGCCACTGAAGCTTTCTTT. The V call is TRBV10-3, the J call TRBJ1-1; no definite D call. The length of the CDR3 is 12 residues. The V gene's germline CDR1 is ENHRY and CDR2 SYGVKD. V lost 10 bases and J lost 4, with 13 bases in between.

This clone was detected a few times. The chain combines TRBV2 with TRBJ2-1, with 8 bases aligning to TRBD1. Germline CDR1 and CDR2: SNHLY and FYNNEI. With V trimmed by 3 bases and J by 3 bases, 4 bases remained unmatched. The CDR3 has 15 amino acids. The CDR3 DNA is TGTGCCAGCAGTGATACCGGGACAGGCTACAATGAGCAGTTCTTC. The encoded protein is CASSDTGTGYNEQFF.

The V call is TRBV11-3, the J call TRBJ1-5, with 9 bases identical to TRBD1. Germline values: CDR1 SGHNT, CDR2 YENEEA. With 5 bases clipped from V and 6 bases from J, the junction kept 5 bases outside the gene matches. The CDR3 covers 14 residues. The CDR3 sequence is CASSPGTGTQPQHF. The CDR3, as DNA: TGTGCCAGCAGCCCCGGGACAGGGACTCAGCCCCAGCATTTT.

V gene TRBV28 combines with J gene TRBJ2-7, with D possibly being TRBD2 (5 bases). V was cut by 5 bases and J by 2 bases, with 16 bases left in between. The CDR3 is made up of 15 amino acids. Per the germline V gene, CDR1 is MDHEN and CDR2 is SYDVKM. CDR3 in DNA: TGTGCCAGCAGTCTCGACGGACTCCGGACCTACGAGCAGTACTTC. Amino acid sequence: CASSLDGLRTYEQYF.

DNA for the CDR3: TGCGCCAGCAGCTTAAGCGGGAACACCGGGGAGCTGTTTTTT. It encodes CASSLSGNTGELFF. The rearrangement joins TRBV5-1 to TRBJ2-2; maybe TRBD2 (5 bases). V was pared by 2 bases and J by 1 base, with 6 bases between. The CDR3 runs 14 residues. Germline CDR1 and CDR2: SGHRS and YFSETQ.

The rearrangement joins TRBV28 to TRBJ1-2, with D possibly TRBD1 on 5 matching bases. CDR1 and CDR2 from the germline V gene are MDHEN and SYDVKM. The CDR3 runs to 14 residues. V was pared by 3 bases and J by 3 bases, with 11 bases between. CDR3 nucleotide sequence: TGTGCCAGCAGTTTTTTGGGAGGGGACTATGGCTACACCTTC. This translates into CASSFLGGDYGYTF.

This chain links TRBV7-9 with TRBJ2-5, with a possible D match to TRBD2 (6 bases). The CDR3 has 15 residues. From germline, CDR1 is SEHNR and CDR2 FQNEAQ (reference sequence). V lost 3 bases and J lost 3, with 14 bases in between. CDR3 residues: CASSLLGGVEETQYF. The CDR3, as DNA: TGTGCCAGCAGCTTGCTCGGCGGGGTCGAAGAGACCCAGTACTTC.

The CDR3 region is CASRRSQGARTDTQYF. The DNA for the CDR3 is TGTGCCAGCAGAAGAAGTCAGGGGGCTCGGACAGATACGCAGTATTTT. The chain recombines TRBV11-2 with TRBJ2-3; TRBD1 matches 8 bases. V dropped 6 bases and J dropped 3; count of bases not matched to a gene: 11. Germline V gene lookup returns CDR1 SGHAT and CDR2 FQNNGV. The CDR3 has 16 amino acids.

V is TRBV2 and J is TRBJ2-3, with D perhaps TRBD2 (6 bases). CDR3 length equals 16 residues. Germline V gene sequence: CDR1 SNHLY, CDR2 FYNNEI. Deletions cut 4 bases from V and 2 bases from J, with 16 bases between. Here the CDR3 reads CASSAEAGWNTDTQYF. The CDR3 coding sequence is TGTGCCAGCAGTGCTGAGGCGGGATGGAACACAGATACGCAGTATTTT.